The clone carrying this T cell receptor beta chain showed up just once. Study processing details: How many nucleated cells were present was estimated from reference gene primer amplification. The assay was immunoSEQ multiplex PCR, and TCRdb's table has in-frame clones only and misses some. That table supplies the V and J calls and clone size; D and trimming were determined from the DNA. The repertoire holds under 25,000 clones, with 65% to 90% as singletons. The data were taken from a study of blood T cell repertoires in COVID-19. Study-level background: Collection of acute and convalescent COVID-19 samples took place in the United States, Italy and Spain. Sources were T cells, B-cell-depleted T cells, or PBMCs; the material itself was cDNA or gDNA.

Trimming removed 2 bases at V and 2 bases at J, with 13 bases between. This CDR3 is 16 amino acids long. Germline-derived CDR1 and CDR2 are MDHEN and SYDVKM. The chain recombines TRBV28 with TRBJ1-5, with D possibly TRBD1 on 6 matching bases. The sequenced material came from peripheral blood. The TCR comes from a woman over 75 with acute or convalescent COVID-19. The CDR3 reads CASSLLTRTGNQPQHF. The CDR3 DNA is TGTGCCAGCAGTTTACTAACCAGGACAGGCAATCAGCCCCAGCATTTT.